This is a list of T cell receptor beta chains from one sample in a study of cytomegalovirus exposure and HLA in healthy donors. Using immunoSEQ multiplex PCR, the repertoire was profiled, and TCRdb retains in-frame clones only, with some absent. Among some 170,000 clones listed, approximately 85% were seen once. Sequencing used PBMCs. The receptor source for this set is a girl aged 2 to 9 in good health and CMV-seropositive. CDR3s include the opening cysteine and the closing phenylalanine or tryptophan. Each record gives: J gene, V gene, CDR3 protein.

TRBJ2-1,TRBV5-4,CASSLTGVSHNEQFF
TRBJ2-1,TRBV6-4,CASSEDSQFYNEQFF
TRBJ1-1,TRBV20-1,CSARFGGEAFF
TRBJ1-5,TRBV6-5,CASSRQGANQPQHF
TRBJ1-1,TRBV7-9,CASSPIRTSFF
TRBJ1-1,TRBV5-5,CASSLTGVRTEAFF
TRBJ2-5,TRBV4-1,CASSQAGPGLETQYF
TRBJ1-1,TRBV30,CAWRAGFPEAFF
TRBJ2-5,TRBV19,CASSIRQGPGETQYF
TRBJ2-1,TRBV9,CASSVVPSSYVDGNEQFF
TRBJ2-7,TRBV10-2,CASTGALSYEQYF
TRBJ1-2,TRBV27,CASSLTGAYGYTF
TRBJ2-1,TRBV30,CAWSVRFGGEQFF
TRBJ2-4,TRBV5-1,CASSLELAGVGNIQYF
-,TRBV29-1,CSVVGGGHEQYF
TRBJ2-3,TRBV6-5,CAIASGSTDTQYF
TRBJ1-6,TRBV19,CASSKRNYNSPLHF
TRBJ2-6,TRBV6-6,CASSKAASGANVLTF
TRBJ2-7,TRBV4-2,CASSQGTGSSYEQYF
TRBJ2-7,TRBV5-1,CASSPEVSSYEQYF
TRBJ2-3,TRBV28,CASSPRTGRGDTQYF
TRBJ1-3,TRBV4-1,CASSQEPRRGPNRPGNTIYF
TRBJ1-5,TRBV19,CASSILGRGNQPQHF
TRBJ2-3,TRBV5-5,CASSSAGASDTQYF
TRBJ2-1,TRBV2,CASSEATSGYYNEQFF
TRBJ1-2,TRBV6-1,CASTSDRGWIGYTF
TRBJ1-5,TRBV30,CAWSVQGRQPQHF
TRBJ1-1,TRBV5-1,CASSPTGGFGTEAFF
TRBJ1-1,TRBV28,CASSSRGQGNTEAFF
TRBJ2-1,TRBV5-1,CASSLTLLALDNEQFF
TRBJ2-3,TRBV6-6,CASSYRETDTQYF
TRBJ1-4,TRBV7-9,CSSSFGLRETNEKLFF
TRBJ2-3,TRBV7-9,CASSLGLAEMDTQYF
TRBJ2-1,TRBV13,CASSKDTGGESYNEQFF
TRBJ2-3,TRBV30,CAWSLGLDLDTQYF
TRBJ1-1,TRBV29-1,CSVVGQNTEAFF
TRBJ1-2,TRBV28,CASITSGGRVGYTF
TRBJ2-7,TRBV6-6,CASSYSGQGWYEQYF
TRBJ1-5,TRBV7-6,CASSLGGDQPQHF
TRBJ2-3,TRBV27,CASSLGTLAYRNTQYF